Listed below are T cell receptor beta chains from one sample, sequenced in a study of molecular identifiers for immune sequencing clone quantification. MiXCR, run by TCRdb on the PCR reads, gives a single entry per CDR3 protein. The table records some 100,000 distinct CDR3 sequences, roughly 38% of them present only once. Material for sequencing was naive CD8+ T cells from blood, with Jurkat cell RNA spiked in. These receptors were taken from a human donor in good health. Some libraries in this study had Jurkat cell RNA spiked in. Each CDR3 is given with its conserved first and last residue. The D gene is left open where the match is weak. Only part of the rows carry a size: once, few, many, or a class if the clone is expanded.

clone size	D gene	V gene	J gene	CDR3 protein	CDR3 DNA
few	-	TRBV7-6	TRBJ2-3	CASSSNAINTDTQYF	TGTGCCAGCAGCTCAAACGCTATCAACACAGATACGCAGTATTTT
many	TRBD2	TRBV6-5	TRBJ2-3	CASSHYGRGTDTQYF	TGTGCCAGCAGTCACTACGGGAGGGGGACAGATACGCAGTATTTT
many	-	TRBV9	TRBJ1-3	CASSVEGRTGNTIYF	TGTGCCAGCAGCGTAGAGGGCCGAACTGGAAACACCATATATTTT
-	TRBD2	TRBV11-2	TRBJ2-1	CASSLGPLAAPYNEQFF	TGTGCCAGCAGCTTAGGGCCACTAGCGGCTCCCTACAATGAGCAGTTCTTC
-	-	TRBV7-8	TRBJ2-7	CASSLTAYGQYF	TGTGCCAGCAGCTTAACCGCCTACGGGCAGTACTTC
-	TRBD1	TRBV27	TRBJ1-6	CASGLQGASPLHF	TGTGCCAGCGGTTTACAGGGGGCATCACCCCTCCACTTT
many	-	TRBV5-1	TRBJ2-5	CASSLELGAETQYF	TGCGCCAGCAGCTTGGAGCTGGGGGCGGAGACCCAGTACTTC
-	TRBD2	TRBV20-1	TRBJ2-1	CSASELAGTHNEQFF	TGCAGTGCTAGCGAGCTAGCGGGTACACACAATGAGCAGTTCTTC
few	TRBD1	TRBV9	TRBJ2-7	CASSPGQGGSYEQYF	TGTGCCAGCAGCCCCGGACAGGGAGGCTCCTACGAGCAGTACTTC
many	TRBD1	TRBV7-8	TRBJ1-5	CASSLALGRGSNQPQHF	TGTGCCAGCAGCTTAGCGCTGGGCAGGGGGAGCAATCAGCCCCAGCATTTT
-	TRBD2	TRBV19	TRBJ2-3	CAGSMGTSGRPVTDTQYF	TGTGCCGGTAGTATGGGGACTAGCGGGAGACCCGTCACAGATACGCAGTATTTT
-	-	TRBV21-1	TRBJ2-5	CASSKGIVRERETQYF	TGTGCCAGCAGCAAAGGAATCGTCAGGGAAAGAGAGACCCAGTACTTC
-	TRBD1	TRBV14	TRBJ2-1	CACSQDRGQGPEQFF	TGTGCCTGCAGCCAAGATAGGGGACAGGGCCCCGAGCAGTTCTTC
many	-	TRBV6-5	TRBJ2-3	CASSLPGTHPPDTQYF	TGTGCCAGCAGCCTACCGGGGACCCACCCCCCAGATACGCAGTATTTT
few	TRBD1	TRBV6-5	TRBJ2-5	CASSYVSTGERYF	TGTGCCAGCAGTTACGTATCAACAGGGGAGAGATACTTC
-	TRBD1	TRBV2	TRBJ2-5	CASRRQGALGGSWYQETQYF	TGTGCCAGCAGAAGACAGGGGGCGCTCGGCGGGAGCTGGTACCAAGAGACCCAGTACTTC
-	TRBD2	TRBV28	TRBJ2-7	CASRFGLAVTYEQYF	TGTGCCAGCAGATTCGGGCTAGCGGTTACCTACGAGCAGTACTTC
few	-	TRBV16	TRBJ2-7	CASSPGRGYEQYF	TGTGCCAGCAGCCCGGGGCGGGGTTACGAGCAGTACTTC
-	TRBD2	TRBV6-2/TRBV6-3	TRBJ2-2	CASGLWLAGDPSNTGELLF	TGTGCCAGCGGGCTGTGGCTAGCGGGAGACCCTTCGAACACCGGGGAGCTGTTATTT
-	-	TRBV12-2	TRBJ2-2	CASRLSWTCSGELFF	TGTGCAAGTCGCTTATCCTGGACTTGCAGCGGGGAGTTGTTTTTT
-	TRBD1	TRBV28	TRBJ2-5	CASSLPWTGVETQYF	TGCGCCAGCAGTTTACCCTGGACAGGGGTAGAGACCCAGTACTTC
many	TRBD2	TRBV6-5	TRBJ2-7	CASSYWSSGYEQYF	TGTGCCAGCAGTTATTGGTCTAGCGGATACGAGCAGTACTTC
many	-	TRBV6-2/TRBV6-3	TRBJ1-5	CASTSDGRGQPQHF	TGTGCCAGCACCTCTGACGGACGTGGGCAGCCCCAGCATTTT
-	TRBD2	TRBV5-1	TRBJ2-7	CASSLVPWGLATSYEQYF	TGCGCCAGCAGCTTGGTGCCGTGGGGACTAGCGACATCCTACGAGCAGTACTTC
-	TRBD1	TRBV13	TRBJ1-3	CASSFFPYRGSGNTIYF	TGTGCCAGCAGCTTTTTCCCCTACAGGGGGTCTGGAAACACCATATATTTT
few	-	TRBV6-5	TRBJ1-4	CASGWEKLFF	TGTGCCAGCGGATGGGAAAAACTGTTTTTT
few	TRBD2	TRBV13	TRBJ2-3	CATPIGGLAGGPDTQYF	TGTGCCACCCCCATCGGGGGCCTAGCGGGAGGTCCAGATACGCAGTATTTT
few	TRBD1	TRBV5-5	TRBJ1-4	CASSDQGAVYEKLFF	TGTGCCAGCAGCGACCAGGGGGCCGTCTATGAAAAACTGTTTTTT
many	-	TRBV5-1	TRBJ2-5	CASSLAGGLQETQYF	TGCGCCAGCAGCTTGGCCGGGGGCTTACAAGAGACCCAGTACTTC
few	-	TRBV3-1	TRBJ2-3	CASSQDPRQFTDTQYF	TGTGCCAGCAGCCAAGATCCCCGGCAGTTCACAGATACGCAGTATTTT
-	TRBD2	TRBV2	TRBJ2-2	CASSAGSGSPAGELFF	TGTGCCAGCAGTGCGGGGAGCGGGAGTCCGGCCGGGGAGCTGTTTTTT
few	TRBD1	TRBV2	TRBJ2-7	CASSGRQGSEQYF	TGTGCCAGCAGTGGGCGACAGGGCTCTGAGCAGTACTTC
-	TRBD1	TRBV9	TRBJ2-7	CACSPPWDSPYEQYF	TGTGCCTGCAGCCCACCGTGGGACAGTCCCTACGAGCAGTACTTC
-	-	TRBV10-3	TRBJ2-1	CAVSDSNEQFF	TGTGCCGTTAGTGACAGCAATGAGCAGTTCTTC
-	TRBD2	TRBV7-2	TRBJ2-3	CASSFRQGGTSGNPDTQYF	TGTGCCAGCAGCTTCCGACAGGGCGGGACTAGCGGGAACCCAGATACGCAGTATTTT